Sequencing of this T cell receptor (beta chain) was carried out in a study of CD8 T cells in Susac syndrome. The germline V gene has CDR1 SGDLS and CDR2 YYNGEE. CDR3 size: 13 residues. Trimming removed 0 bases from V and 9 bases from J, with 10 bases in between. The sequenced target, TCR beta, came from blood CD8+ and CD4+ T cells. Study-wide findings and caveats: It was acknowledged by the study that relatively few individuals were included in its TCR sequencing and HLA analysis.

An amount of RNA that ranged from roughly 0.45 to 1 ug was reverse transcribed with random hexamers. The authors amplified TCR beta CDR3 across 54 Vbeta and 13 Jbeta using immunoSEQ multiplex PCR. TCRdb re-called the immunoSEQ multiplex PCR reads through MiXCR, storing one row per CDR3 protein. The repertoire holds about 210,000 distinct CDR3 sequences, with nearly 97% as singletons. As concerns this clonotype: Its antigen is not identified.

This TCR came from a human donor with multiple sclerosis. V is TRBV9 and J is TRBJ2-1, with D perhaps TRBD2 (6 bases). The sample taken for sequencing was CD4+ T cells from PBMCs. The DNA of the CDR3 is TGTGCCAGCAGCGTAGTGGAGGGGTCTGAGCAGTTCTTC. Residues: CASSVVEGSEQFF.